These 26 T cell receptor beta chains originate from one sample sequenced in a study of blood T cell repertoires in COVID-19. Measured with immunoSEQ multiplex PCR; TCRdb has only the in-frame clones, and not every one. The sample consists of about 440,000 clones, around 90% of them appearing once. The sequenced sample was PBMCs or T cells enriched from blood (not recorded which). The origin of the receptors is a woman younger than 30 with acute COVID-19.

The chain recombines TRBV20-1 with TRBJ2-1, with a tentative D call TRBD1 (6 bases). V was cut by 3 bases and J by 3 bases, with 18 bases left in between. CDR1 DFQATT and CDR2 SNEGSKA come from the germline V gene (reference sequence). The CDR3 extends over 16 amino acids. In DNA form, the CDR3 reads TGCAGTGCTAGTGGGGGTCTGAGGGGGTTCTACAATGAGCAGTTCTTC. It codes for CSASGGLRGFYNEQFF.

The V call is TRBV6-5, the J call TRBJ1-2, with unresolved D. CDR3 length: 14 residues. V gave up 2 bases and J gave up 3 bases, with 10 bases separating them. The germline V gene has CDR1 MNHEY and CDR2 SVGAGI. CDR3 loop: CASSYRGRHYGYTF. The CDR3 bases are TGTGCCAGCAGTTACCGAGGGAGGCACTATGGCTACACCTTC.

V usage is TRBV6-4 and J usage is TRBJ2-3; 7 bases are shared with TRBD2. The CDR3 covers 16 residues. V shed 2 bases, J shed 2 bases, and the junction held 7 bases outside the gene matches. The V gene's germline CDR1 is MRHNA and CDR2 SNTAGT. Here the CDR3 DNA reads TGTGCCAGCAGTGACAAGACGGGAGGATTCACAGATACGCAGTATTTT. It is translated as CASSDKTGGFTDTQYF.

The CDR3 coding sequence is TGTGCCAGCAGTAGAACTAGCACAGATACGCAGTATTTT. Amino acids: CASSRTSTDTQYF. This sequence joins TRBV27 and TRBJ2-3; D remains ambiguous. V gave up 5 bases and J gave up 0 bases, with 6 bases separating them. This CDR3 is built from 13 residues. Germline V lookup: CDR1 MNHEY, CDR2 SMNVEV (reference sequence).

This clone was seen once. V and J are TRBV4-1 and TRBJ1-5; the D is unclear. Germline CDR1 and CDR2: MGHRA and YSYEKL. This CDR3 region has 13 residues. The ends were cut back, 5 bases at V and 3 bases at J, with 8 bases in the middle. The CDR3 loop is CASSKQFNQPQHF. The CDR3, as DNA: TGCGCCAGCAGCAAACAGTTCAATCAGCCCCAGCATTTT.

This chain links TRBV20-1 with TRBJ2-7, with D perhaps matching TRBD2 (5 bases). The CDR3 contains 9 residues. Between the trimmed V and J ends, which lost 7 bases and 6 bases, there was a span of 7 bases. CDR1 and CDR2 from the germline V gene are DFQATT and SNEGSKA (reference sequence). CDR3 in DNA: TGCAGTGTTGGAGGCGAGCAGTACTTC. The encoded protein is CSVGGEQYF.

This clone showed up just once. The CDR3: CASGLELGRGTDLRFDYGYTF. The CDR3 DNA is TGTGCTAGTGGTTTGGAATTGGGTCGGGGGACAGATCTACGTTTTGACTATGGCTACACCTTC. The chain couples TRBV12-5 to TRBJ1-2; 7 bases agree with TRBD1. The J segment lost 3 bases and the V segment lost 1 base, leaving 23 bases of the junction unmatched. Germline CDR1 LGHNT, CDR2 FRNRAP. This CDR3 is built from 21 residues.

CDR3: CSVADRVTAFF. DNA of the CDR3: TGCAGCGTAGCGGACAGGGTGACAGCTTTCTTT. This chain joins TRBV29-1 and TRBJ1-1; TRBD1 aligns across 8 bases. Germline CDR1 reads SQVTM; CDR2 reads ANQGSEA. The CDR3 runs to 11 residues. The V gene end was trimmed by 6 bases and the J gene end by 10 bases; junction bases not matched to a gene: 7.

Here the CDR3 DNA reads TGCGCCAGCAGCTTGGGACAGGGACTTGCTGAAGCTTTCTTT. Protein product: CASSLGQGLAEAFF. The rearrangement uses TRBV5-1 and TRBJ1-1; 7 bases are shared with TRBD1. CDR3 length: 14 amino acids. Looked up from germline, CDR1 is SGHRS and CDR2 is YFSETQ. After removal of 0 bases from V and 6 bases from J, the junction contained 5 bases not matched to a gene. Based on the CDR3 plus reference TRBV5-1 and TRBJ1-1, the full variable domain is KAGVTQTPRYLIKTRGQQVTLSCSPISGHRSVSWYQQTPGQGLQFLFEYFSETQRNKGNFPGRFSGRQFSNSRSEMNVSTLELGDSALYLCASSLGQGLAEAFFGQGTRLTVV.

The chain combines TRBV5-1 with TRBJ2-3; TRBD2 aligns across 11 bases. V was clipped by 4 bases and J by 4 bases; unmatched bases: 11. From germline, CDR1 is SGHRS and CDR2 YFSETQ. The CDR3 contains 17 residues. CDR3 bases: TGCGCCAGCAGCCCTAGGACTAGCGGGTTCACGCCAGATACGCAGTATTTT. It translates to CASSPRTSGFTPDTQYF.

This clone was picked up many times. The V call is TRBV11-1, the J call TRBJ1-1, with D perhaps TRBD1 (5 bases). CDR1 SGHAT and CDR2 FQDESV come from the germline V gene (reference sequence). Between the trimmed V and J ends, which lost 5 bases and 5 bases, there was a span of 9 bases. The CDR3 has 12 amino acids. The CDR3 spells CASSRGRTEAFF. The DNA for the CDR3 is TGTGCCAGCAGCAGGGGCAGGACTGAAGCTTTCTTT.

In this sample, this clone turned up a few times. CDR3 sequence (DNA): TGTGCCAGCAGTTTATTCTTATCAGGGGGACCCCACAATGAGCAGTTCTTC. Translated, it gives CASSLFLSGGPHNEQFF. This chain uses TRBV27 with TRBJ2-1, with 7 positions matching TRBD1. CDR1 is MNHEY and CDR2 is SMNVEV in the germline V gene (reference sequence). The CDR3 is 17 residues long. The trim removed 1 base at V and 5 bases at J, leaving 11 bases unmatched.

Only a few counts were recorded for this clone. The chain uses TRBV5-1 and TRBJ1-2; 7 nucleotides align to TRBD1. The CDR3 runs to 14 residues. The germline gives CDR1 SGHRS, CDR2 YFSETQ. Unmatched junction bases numbered 8, after V lost 4 bases and J lost 5 bases. The CDR3 nucleotides are TGCGCCAGCAGCCAGGGGGACGGCGGTTATGGCTACACCTTC. Protein: CASSQGDGGYGYTF.

The genes are TRBV5-5 and TRBJ1-1, with D hard to call. The ends were cut back, 1 base at V and 4 bases at J, with 14 bases in the middle. Germline V gives CDR1 SGHKS, CDR2 YYEKEE (reference sequence). The CDR3 runs to 15 residues. CDR3 loop: CASSLTRRDSTEAFF. CDR3 bases: TGTGCCAGCAGCTTGACCAGGAGGGATAGCACTGAAGCTTTCTTT.

Concerning this clone itself: The sample contains more than one DNA sequence encoding this CDR3. The genes are TRBV3-1 (or the pseudogene TRBV3-2) and TRBJ1-2; the D is unclear. CDR3 length: 14 residues. In germline, CDR1 is LGHDT, CDR2 YNNKEL (reference sequence). With 1 base removed from V and 4 bases from J, the gap between germline ends came to 10 bases. The CDR3 coding sequence is TGTGCCAGCAGCCAAGGCGGTGGCCCCTATGGCTACACCTTC. Translated: CASSQGGGPYGYTF.

This sequence joins TRBV28 and TRBJ2-7; 11 bases fit TRBD2. Germline-derived CDR1 and CDR2 are MDHEN and SYDVKM. Trimming removed 4 bases from V and 0 bases from J; junction bases left unmatched: 11. The CDR3 runs to 18 residues. DNA of the CDR3: TGTGCCAGCAGTTCCTACACCCAGGGACTAGCGGTCTCCTACGAGCAGTACTTC. Protein sequence: CASSSYTQGLAVSYEQYF.

The count of this clone is one. The CDR3 nucleotides are TGTGCCAGCTCACCAGGGGGACAGGGACTTTCCCCAGATACGCAGTATTTT. This gives the protein CASSPGGQGLSPDTQYF. The chain employs TRBV18 and TRBJ2-3; TRBD1 agrees at 9 bases. The CDR3 runs to 17 residues. Germline V gene data show CDR1 as KGHSH and CDR2 as LQKENI. V gave up 2 bases and J gave up 4 bases; unmatched junction bases: 10.

The chain is built from TRBV6-1 and TRBJ2-7; 7 nucleotides match TRBD1. V shed 0 bases and J 6 bases; nucleotides not matched to a gene: 8. The germline CDR1 and CDR2 sequences are MNHNS and SASEGT. The CDR3 is 15 amino acids. The chain's CDR3 is CASSEAQGDEFEQYF. CDR3 nucleotides: TGTGCCAGCAGTGAAGCGCAGGGGGATGAGTTCGAGCAGTACTTC.

V is TRBV4-3 and J is TRBJ2-7, with 10 bases matching TRBD2. The CDR3 extends over 16 amino acids. Germline V gives CDR1 LGHNA, CDR2 YSLEER. Trimming took 1 base from V and 6 from J; bases not matched to a gene: 9. CDR3 amino acids: CASSQAVPGLASEQYF. In DNA form, the CDR3 reads TGCGCCAGCAGCCAAGCCGTTCCGGGACTAGCGTCCGAGCAGTACTTC.

The chain recombines TRBV19 with TRBJ1-2, with 8 bases lining up with TRBD1. This CDR3 is built from 14 residues. J was trimmed by 5 bases and V by 4 bases; bases with no gene match: 6. CDR1 and CDR2 (germline): LNHDA, SQIVND (reference sequence). The CDR3 loop reads CASSTQTGEYGYTF. DNA of the CDR3: TGTGCCAGTAGTACCCAGACAGGGGAGTATGGCTACACCTTC.

The chain is built from TRBV6-2 or TRBV6-3 and TRBJ2-7, with 9 bases fitting TRBD1. V dropped 4 bases and J dropped 2; count of bases not matched to a gene: 6. Per germline, CDR1 MNHEY and CDR2 SVGEGT. The CDR3 runs to 15 residues. This CDR3 reads CASSWLGTGTYEQYF. The CDR3, as DNA: TGTGCCAGCAGTTGGCTCGGGACAGGGACCTACGAGCAGTACTTC.

The chain combines TRBV9 with TRBJ1-5, with 7 positions matching TRBD1. The CDR3 length is 15 residues. Trimming cost V 2 bases and J 0 bases; bases outside gene matches: 2. The germline gives CDR1 SGDLS, CDR2 YYNGEE. In DNA form, the CDR3 reads TGTGCCAGCAGCGTTCAGGGGGATAGCAATCAGCCCCAGCATTTT. This sequence encodes CASSVQGDSNQPQHF.

V is TRBV6-5 and J is TRBJ1-5; 7 bases map to TRBD1. The trim removed 7 bases at V and 7 bases at J, leaving 7 bases unmatched. The V gene's germline CDR1 is MNHEY and CDR2 SVGAGI. This CDR3 has 13 residues. The CDR3 reads CASTWQGDQPQHF. The CDR3 bases are TGTGCCAGCACTTGGCAGGGGGACCAGCCCCAGCATTTT.

The chain's CDR3 is CASSVVGRAFYNEQFF. CDR3 sequence (DNA): TGTGCCAGCAGCGTAGTAGGCAGGGCGTTCTACAATGAGCAGTTCTTC. The V and J genes are TRBV9 and TRBJ2-1; D is perhaps TRBD1 (5 bases). This CDR3 region has 16 residues. Germline CDR1 and CDR2: SGDLS and YYNGEE. Trimming took off 0 bases at V and 3 bases at J, with 13 bases between the two ends.

The chain is built from TRBV9 and TRBJ2-2, with D possibly TRBD1 on 6 matching bases. With 0 bases removed from V and 1 base from J, the gap between germline ends came to 7 bases. CDR1 is SGDLS, CDR2 YYNGEE, per germline. This CDR3 has 15 residues. In DNA, the CDR3 is TGTGCCAGCAGCGTAGTAGGGGGGAACACCGGGGAGCTGTTTTTT. It is translated as CASSVVGGNTGELFF.

The chain joins TRBV2 to TRBJ2-1; a possible D gene is TRBD2 (6 bases). The CDR3 is 14 amino acids. V shed 2 bases and J shed 10 bases, with 15 bases lying between them. CDR1 and CDR2 from the germline V gene are SNHLY and FYNNEI. For the CDR3, the DNA is TGTGCCAGCAGTGAAACGGGAGCCCTCAGGGAGCAGTTCTTC. This encodes CASSETGALREQFF.